The sequence of this T cell receptor (beta chain) was determined in a study of blood T cell repertoires in COVID-19. Study-wide context: Acute-phase and convalescent COVID-19 samples originated in the United States, Italy and Spain. The analysed material was cDNA or gDNA that came from T cells, B-cell-depleted T cells, or PBMCs.

The CDR3 extends over 15 amino acids. V was pared by 0 bases and J by 8 bases, with 17 bases between. Per germline, CDR1 SGHRS and CDR2 YFSETQ. As handled by the study authors: Scientists estimated how many nucleated cells there were by amplifying reference gene primers. This table comes from immunoSEQ multiplex PCR, and its TCRdb copy is limited to in-frame clones, with some not included. V, J and clone size reflect that table, while D and trimming were determined from the DNA. This sample has roughly 200,000 clones, with about 88% found just once. The specimen sequenced was peripheral blood. The J gene is TRBJ1-2, the V gene TRBV5-1; D is possibly TRBD1 (6 bases). This receptor was identified in a woman over 75 with acute or convalescent COVID-19. The CDR3 nucleotides read TGCGCCAGCAGCTTGGGCCTTACAGGGCTCGGGGGCTACACCTTC. Translation: CASSLGLTGLGGYTF.